What follows describes a single T cell receptor beta chain. Its antigen remains unknown. The naive CD8 fraction comprised CD45RO-negative cells positively selected for CCR7 and excluded terminally differentiated effector memory CD45RA+ cells. The material for each subset, its genomic DNA, was split evenly across several immunoSEQ plates. The method was immunoSEQ multiplex PCR; TCRdb's version includes in-frame clones alone and lacks a portion of them. The sample records about 2.1 million clones, approximately 92% being singletons. Trimming at V came to 6 bases and at J to 9 bases, leaving 13 bases not matched to a gene. Looked up from germline, CDR1 is MNHNS and CDR2 is SASEGT. The CDR3 runs to 14 residues. The sample originates from a study of shared clonotypes between healthy human individuals. The study, taken as a whole, reports: Researchers found naive subsets generally carried larger estimated richness than memory subsets. The diversity represented, both genetic and in exposure history, was limited by few donors.

The sequenced sample was naive CD8+ T cells from PBMCs. The clonotype originates from a man in his late teens or twenties in good health. Some clones in this sample may be carry-over from other donors' samples. This chain joins TRBV6-1 and TRBJ2-7, with TRBD1 matching over 8 bases. CDR3 DNA sequence: TGTGCCAGCAGCGACCGGACCTCAGGGGGCGGGCAGTACTTC. Amino acid sequence: CASSDRTSGGGQYF.